This TCR beta chain was found in a study of control samples from healthy donors and cancer patients. Data came from immunoSEQ multiplex PCR; TCRdb stores just in-frame clones and leaves some out. The sample shows about 160,000 clones, less than 95% of them seen only once. V lost 4 bases and J lost 2, with 15 bases in between. The CDR3 consists of 14 residues. CDR1 is SQVTM, CDR2 ANQGSEA, per germline. This clonotype was sampled from a man aged 60-69 years with colorectal cancer. Sequencing was performed on PBMCs. This chain joins TRBV29-1 and TRBJ2-7; tentatively, D is TRBD1 (7 bases). CDR3 sequence reads: CSVAGGTETYEQYF. The CDR3 nucleotides read TGCAGCGTTGCAGGGGGGACAGAGACCTACGAGCAGTACTTC.